This entry lists 25 T cell receptor beta chains sequenced from one sample in a study of blood T cell repertoires in COVID-19. The assay was immunoSEQ multiplex PCR, and TCRdb's table has in-frame clones only and misses some. The sample shows 60,000 or so clones, roughly 89% of them seen only once. The sample taken for sequencing was peripheral blood. The receptors stem from a man between 60 and 75 years old with active COVID-19.

This chain joins TRBV5-4 and TRBJ1-2, with TRBD1 identical over 7 bases. Germline V gives CDR1 SGHNT, CDR2 YYREEE (reference sequence). The V gene end was trimmed by 4 bases and the J gene end by 7 bases; junction bases not matched to a gene: 7. This CDR3 is 13 amino acids long. CDR3 in DNA: TGTGCCAGCAGCCTGGAGGGGGCGCTTGGCTACACCTTC. This encodes CASSLEGALGYTF.

The chain recombines TRBV27 with TRBJ1-4, with 10 bases that match TRBD1. Germline CDR1 MNHEY, CDR2 SMNVEV (reference sequence). This CDR3 contains 16 residues. Trimming cost V 3 bases and J 7 bases; bases outside gene matches: 8. CDR3 nucleotide sequence: TGTGCCAGCAGTTTGTTGAGGGGACAGGGGTCTGAAAAACTGTTTTTT. This encodes CASSLLRGQGSEKLFF. The variable domain in full, completed from reference TRBV27 and TRBJ1-4, reads EAQVTQNPRYLITVTGKKLTVTCSQNMNHEYMSWYRQDPGLGLRQIYYSMNVEVTDKGDVPEGYKVSRKEKRNFPLILESPSPNQTSLYFCASSLLRGQGSEKLFFGSGTQLSVL.

The V and J genes are TRBV5-8 and TRBJ1-2; D call uncertain. Germline V lookup: CDR1 SGHTS, CDR2 YDEGEE. The CDR3 runs 14 residues. V was trimmed by 1 base and J by 1 base, leaving 8 bases between them. CDR3 region: CASSLFQFNYGYTF. The DNA of the CDR3 is TGTGCCAGCAGCTTGTTCCAGTTTAACTATGGCTACACCTTC. The full variable domain, in which reference TRBV5-8 and TRBJ1-2 provide the parts outside the CDR3, is EAGVTQSPTHLIKTRGQQATLRCSPISGHTSVYWYQQALGLGLQFLLWYDEGEERNRGNFPPRFSGRQFPNYSSELNVNALELEDSALYLCASSLFQFNYGYTFGSGTRLTVV.

V is TRBV18 and J is TRBJ2-1; possible D gene TRBD2, 7 bases. Germline V gene sequence: CDR1 KGHSH, CDR2 LQKENI. The CDR3 length is 14 residues. With 4 bases removed from V and 7 bases from J, the gap between germline ends came to 14 bases. The CDR3 region has the DNA TGTGCCAGCTCACTTGGGGGGGCCAGAAATGAGCAGTTCTTC. This sequence encodes CASSLGGARNEQFF.

DNA of the CDR3: TGTGCCAGTAGTATCCCCAGGAACACCGGGGAGCTGTTTTTT. Translated, it gives CASSIPRNTGELFF. The V call is TRBV19, the J call TRBJ2-2; D remains ambiguous. CDR3 size: 14 residues. CDR1 and CDR2 (germline): LNHDA, SQIVND (reference sequence). V was trimmed by 3 bases and J by 1 base, leaving 6 bases between them. The variable domain in full, completed from reference TRBV19 and TRBJ2-2, reads DGGITQSPKYLFRKEGQNVTLSCEQNLNHDAMYWYRQDPGQGLRLIYYSQIVNDFQKGDIAEGYSVSREKKESFPLTVTSAQKNPTAFYLCASSIPRNTGELFFGEGSRLTVL.

The chain combines TRBV10-3 with TRBJ1-1, with a weak D call TRBD1 (6 bases). The CDR3 length is 15 residues. The germline gives CDR1 ENHRY, CDR2 SYGVKD. Trimming pared 10 bases from V and 2 bases from J, leaving 20 bases between. DNA for the CDR3: TGTGCCACCCGGGGAGGGGGGGAAGTTAACACTGAAGCTTTCTTT. This encodes CATRGGGEVNTEAFF.

This clone showed up just once. The rearrangement uses TRBV5-1 and TRBJ2-3; 9 nucleotides match TRBD2. CDR1 and CDR2 from the germline V gene are SGHRS and YFSETQ. V gave up 0 bases and J gave up 6 bases; unmatched junction bases: 5. The CDR3 extends over 15 amino acids. The CDR3 region is CASSLGAGGPDTQYF. Here the CDR3 DNA reads TGCGCCAGCAGCTTGGGCGCGGGAGGGCCCGATACGCAGTATTTT.

CDR3 DNA sequence: TGTGCCAGCAGTTCAACCGGGACAACACCCGCCGGGGGCTACACCTTC. It translates to CASSSTGTTPAGGYTF. The chain couples TRBV28 to TRBJ1-2; tentative D call: TRBD1 (6 bases). The V end lost 4 bases, the J end lost 8 bases, and 23 bases lay between the germline ends. This CDR3 has 16 amino acids. CDR1 is MDHEN and CDR2 is SYDVKM in the germline V gene.

The V call is TRBV6-5, the J call TRBJ2-3; 8 positions match TRBD2. Germline CDR1 reads MNHEY; CDR2 reads SVGAGI. The CDR3 is 14 amino acids. The trim removed 7 bases at V and 1 base at J, leaving 4 bases unmatched. The CDR3 region has the DNA TGTGCCAGCACGGGAGGGGGTGGCACAGATACGCAGTATTTT. Amino acids: CASTGGGGTDTQYF.

The chain employs TRBV6-1 and TRBJ2-3, with 8 bases fitting TRBD1. The J segment lost 2 bases and the V segment lost 1 base, leaving 2 bases of the junction unmatched. The CDR3 sequence is 15 residues long. CDR1 is MNHNS and CDR2 is SASEGT in the germline V gene. CDR3 sequence reads: CASSEDRGSTDTQYF. The CDR3 nucleotides are TGTGCCAGCAGTGAAGACAGGGGGTCCACAGATACGCAGTATTTT.

This chain links TRBV12-3 or TRBV12-4 with TRBJ1-1; D remains ambiguous. The CDR3 sequence is 12 residues long. Trimming pared 1 base from V and 7 bases from J, leaving 7 bases between. CDR3 in amino acids: CASSLVRGEAFF. The DNA for the CDR3 is TGTGCCAGCAGTTTAGTCCGGGGTGAAGCTTTCTTT.

This sequence joins TRBV12-3 or TRBV12-4 and TRBJ2-2, with D possibly being TRBD1 (6 bases). V was pared by 5 bases and J by 13 bases, with 14 bases between. The CDR3 consists of 12 residues. This CDR3 is CASSRMFRGLFF. CDR3 DNA: TGTGCCAGCAGTCGGATGTTCAGGGGGCTGTTTTTT.

The chain links TRBV30 to TRBJ1-6, with D perhaps matching TRBD1 (6 bases). Trimming pared 2 bases from V and 7 bases from J, leaving 15 bases between. Germline CDR1 GTSNPN, CDR2 SVGIG (reference sequence). The CDR3 runs to 15 residues. CDR3 sequence: CAWSLRGGGNSPLHF. In DNA form, the CDR3 reads TGTGCCTGGAGTCTGAGGGGGGGAGGAAATTCACCCCTCCACTTT. The whole variable domain, remainder taken from reference TRBV30 and TRBJ1-6, is SQTIHQWPATLVQPVGSPLSLECTVEGTSNPNLYWYRQAAGRGLQLLFYSVGIGQISSEVPQNLSASRPQDRQFILSSKKLLLSDSGFYLCAWSLRGGGNSPLHFGNGTRLTVT.

This chain uses TRBV10-3 with TRBJ1-2; D perhaps matches TRBD1 (6 bases). The CDR3 contains 13 residues. Looked up from germline, CDR1 is ENHRY and CDR2 is SYGVKD. V lost 8 bases and J 7 bases, leaving 17 bases between the germline ends. CDR3 coding DNA: TGTGCCATCGGCCTGGGGGGGGCAAGTGGCTACACCTTC. It specifies CAIGLGGASGYTF.

V usage is TRBV25-1 and J usage is TRBJ2-5; perhaps TRBD2 as D (5 bases). V lost 8 bases and J lost 3, with 13 bases in between. The length of the CDR3 is 13 residues. The germline V gene encodes CDR1 MGHDK and CDR2 SYGVNS. CDR3 sequence (DNA): TGTGCCAGCGGGTCCCGGGAAGAAGAGACCCAGTACTTC. Translation gives CASGSREEETQYF.

This chain's CDR3 is CAICPGGAAADTQYF. The CDR3 DNA reads as TGTGCCATCTGTCCGGGGGGGGCCGCAGCAGATACGCAGTATTTT. This chain connects TRBV10-3 to TRBJ2-3, with 8 nucleotides matching TRBD2. This CDR3 is 15 amino acids long. V dropped 8 bases and J dropped 4; count of bases not matched to a gene: 11. Germline-derived CDR1 and CDR2 are ENHRY and SYGVKD.

The chain couples TRBV7-8 to TRBJ1-2, with TRBD1 matching 8 bases. The J segment lost 4 bases and the V segment lost 5 bases, leaving 3 bases of the junction unmatched. The length of the CDR3 is 13 residues. Germline CDR1 reads SGHVS; CDR2 reads FQNEAQ. The CDR3 loop reads CASSPGTGYGYTF. CDR3 sequence (DNA): TGTGCCAGCAGCCCCGGGACAGGCTATGGCTACACCTTC.

The chain uses TRBV5-1 and TRBJ2-2; no definite D call. This CDR3 spans 14 amino acids. The V and J ends lost 2 bases and 2 bases respectively, with 7 bases between them. Germline CDR1 is SGHRS and CDR2 is YFSETQ. DNA of the CDR3: TGCGCCAGCAGCTTACAAGTAAACACCGGGGAGCTGTTTTTT. It specifies CASSLQVNTGELFF.

The V call is TRBV27, the J call TRBJ2-1, with TRBD2 identical over 9 bases. After removal of 3 bases from V and 5 bases from J, the junction contained 5 bases not matched to a gene. The CDR3 has 15 amino acids. Germline assignment: CDR1 MNHEY and CDR2 SMNVEV (reference sequence). The CDR3 DNA is TGTGCCAGCAGTTTTATAGCGGGAGCCAACAATGAGCAGTTCTTC. This codes for CASSFIAGANNEQFF.

The chain combines TRBV28 with TRBJ1-2; 8 bases match TRBD1. CDR1 and CDR2 (germline): MDHEN, SYDVKM. V shed 2 bases, J shed 8 bases, and the junction held 4 bases outside the gene matches. The CDR3 runs to 13 residues. The CDR3 sequence: CASSLPWTGGYTF. The CDR3 coding sequence is TGTGCCAGCAGTTTACCCTGGACAGGGGGCTACACCTTC.

V and J are TRBV27 and TRBJ2-7, with D maybe TRBD2 (5 bases). The V and J ends lost 7 bases and 0 bases respectively, with 10 bases between them. Germline V lookup: CDR1 MNHEY, CDR2 SMNVEV (reference sequence). The CDR3 consists of 13 residues. CDR3 bases: TGTGCCAGCACAAACGGGGACTCCTACGAGCAGTACTTC. Protein product: CASTNGDSYEQYF.

The chain is built from TRBV6-5 and TRBJ2-7; 8 nucleotides agree with TRBD1. This CDR3 is built from 15 residues. The germline gives CDR1 MNHEY, CDR2 SVGAGI. V dropped 0 bases and J dropped 6; count of bases not matched to a gene: 7. The CDR3 loop reads CASSYSVTGVIEQYF. CDR3 DNA sequence: TGTGCCAGCAGTTACTCGGTGACAGGGGTAATCGAGCAGTACTTC.

This clone has only one observation. This sequence joins TRBV19 and TRBJ2-7, with 11 bases fitting TRBD2. The CDR3 extends over 16 amino acids. CDR1 and CDR2 (germline): LNHDA, SQIVND (reference sequence). The V gene end was trimmed by 4 bases and the J gene end by 1 base; junction bases not matched to a gene: 6. The CDR3 reads CASSRLAGKPSYEQYF. In DNA, the CDR3 is TGTGCCAGTAGTAGACTAGCGGGAAAACCTTCCTACGAGCAGTACTTC.

This chain joins TRBV5-1 and TRBJ2-3, with 8 bases identical to TRBD1. The CDR3 covers 14 residues. CDR1 is SGHRS and CDR2 is YFSETQ in the germline V gene. V dropped 5 bases and J dropped 5; count of bases not matched to a gene: 7. In DNA, the CDR3 is TGCGCCAGCAGTTCAGGGGGCGGAGGAGATACGCAGTATTTT. This gives the protein CASSSGGGGDTQYF.

The rearrangement uses TRBV25-1 and TRBJ2-7; the D gene is possibly TRBD1 (6 bases). Germline lookup yields CDR1 MGHDK and CDR2 SYGVNS. This CDR3 region has 12 residues. V was trimmed by 1 base and J by 6 bases, leaving 7 bases between them. CDR3 nucleotides: TGTGCCAGCAGTGAATTCAGGGGCGAGCAGTACTTC. Its translation: CASSEFRGEQYF.